The clone carrying this T cell receptor beta chain appeared a few times. Only in-frame clones appear in the TCRdb table, and some are missing; sequencing was by immunoSEQ multiplex PCR. The sample lists about 660,000 clones; more than 75% were seen once. The data were taken from a study of shared T cell receptors in the human thymus. With V trimmed by 9 bases and J by 0 bases, 10 bases remained unmatched. The CDR3 sequence is 17 residues long. Per germline, CDR1 MGHRA and CDR2 YSYEKL. These data were also filed under a second study, of human thymus T cells. From that paper: Thymic and blood repertoires seemed to favor certain V and J genes. In unrelated individuals, thymic repertoires overlapped highly, according to related research.

The rearrangement links TRBV4-1 to TRBJ2-1, with 11 bases fitting TRBD2. This receptor was identified in a boy in the first two years of life with a congenital heart defect. Specimen: thymocytes. This CDR3 is CARGGLTSGGSYNEQFF. CDR3 nucleotides: TGCGCCAGAGGGGGCCTAACTAGCGGGGGCTCCTACAATGAGCAGTTCTTC.